This T cell receptor (beta chain) stems from a study of cytomegalovirus exposure and HLA in healthy donors. This clone has only a few counts. What it recognizes is unknown. Study results and limitations: Differences between HLA loci emerged in a later analysis of TCR association rates, with DRB1 most and HLA-C fewest.

The PCR employed 60 Vbeta primers together with 13 Jbeta primers. Some clones are missing from TCRdb's copy, which holds only in-frame ones; the method was immunoSEQ multiplex PCR. The data contain 130,000 or so clones, 55% to 80% of them singletons. Specimen: PBMCs. The receptor was derived from a woman in her forties in good health and CMV-seronegative.

The CDR3 bases are TGTGCCAGCAGCTTAGTTCGGGGGAATGAAAAACTGTTTTTT. Its translation is CASSLVRGNEKLFF. The V call is TRBV7-2, the J call TRBJ1-4; D may be TRBD1 (5 bases). The CDR3 spans 14 residues. Trimming stripped 1 base from V and 5 bases from J, with 8 bases between. CDR1 and CDR2 from the germline V gene are SGHTA and FQGNSA.